A single sample gave rise to the 3 T cell receptor beta chains below, sequenced in a study of identical twins. MiXCR was run by TCRdb on the 5' RACE reads, yielding one entry per CDR3 protein. The repertoire has 400,000 to 550,000 distinct CDR3 sequences, roughly a fifth of them found once; the top ten carry roughly 0.91%. These data were also reused for a study on T cells expressing NK-cell markers.

Sample: CD4+ T cells sorted from blood. The origin of the receptors is a woman under 30 in good health.

Ten or more counts support this clonotype. The rearrangement links TRBV4-3 to TRBJ2-2; D gene ambiguous. The ends were cut back, 4 bases at V and 5 bases at J, with 5 bases in the middle. CDR1 is LGHNA, CDR2 YSLEER, per germline. The CDR3 loop spans 12 amino acids. The CDR3 reads CASSPQTGELFF. The CDR3 nucleotides are TGCGCCAGCAGCCCCCAAACCGGGGAGCTGTTTTTT.

In DNA, the CDR3 is TGCGCCAGCAGCTTGGCGGGGACAGCCAGCTACGAGCAGTACTTC. This encodes CASSLAGTASYEQYF. V is TRBV5-1 and J is TRBJ2-7; 7 bases are a match to TRBD1. Germline-derived CDR1 and CDR2 are SGHRS and YFSETQ. The junction had 6 bases not matched to a gene; V was cut back by 0 bases and J by 3 bases. The length of the CDR3 is 15 residues.

The table lists this clonotype with a few counts. The genes are TRBV12-3 or TRBV12-4 and TRBJ1-4; 9 bases align to TRBD1. The CDR3 contains 14 residues. J gave up 6 bases and V 7 bases, and 6 bases lay outside the gene matches. The CDR3 here is CASNRDRVDEKLFF. In DNA form, the CDR3 reads TGTGCCAGCAATAGGGACAGGGTGGATGAAAAACTGTTTTTT.